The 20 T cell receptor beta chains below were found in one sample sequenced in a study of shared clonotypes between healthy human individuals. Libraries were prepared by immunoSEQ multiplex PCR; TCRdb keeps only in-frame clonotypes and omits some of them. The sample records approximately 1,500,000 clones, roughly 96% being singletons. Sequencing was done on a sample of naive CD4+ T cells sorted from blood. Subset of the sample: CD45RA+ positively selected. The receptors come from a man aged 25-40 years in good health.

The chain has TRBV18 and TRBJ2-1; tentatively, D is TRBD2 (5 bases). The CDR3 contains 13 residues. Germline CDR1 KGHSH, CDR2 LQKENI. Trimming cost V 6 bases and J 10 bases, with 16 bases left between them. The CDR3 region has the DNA TGTGCCAGCTCCCCCGGCCCTCCGGGGGAGCAGTTCTTC. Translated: CASSPGPPGEQFF.

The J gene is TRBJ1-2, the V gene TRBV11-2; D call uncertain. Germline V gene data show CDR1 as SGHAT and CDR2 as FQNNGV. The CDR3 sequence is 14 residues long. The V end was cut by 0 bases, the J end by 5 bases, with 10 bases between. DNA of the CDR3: TGTGCCAGCAGCTTAGATCGACACCAATATGGCTACACCTTC. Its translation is CASSLDRHQYGYTF.

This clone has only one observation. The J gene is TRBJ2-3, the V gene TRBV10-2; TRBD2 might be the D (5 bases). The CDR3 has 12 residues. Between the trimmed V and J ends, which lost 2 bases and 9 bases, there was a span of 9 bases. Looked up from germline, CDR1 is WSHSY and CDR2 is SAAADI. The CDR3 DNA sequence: TGCGCCAGCAGTGAGGCCAGCGGAACGCAGTATTTT. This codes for CASSEASGTQYF.

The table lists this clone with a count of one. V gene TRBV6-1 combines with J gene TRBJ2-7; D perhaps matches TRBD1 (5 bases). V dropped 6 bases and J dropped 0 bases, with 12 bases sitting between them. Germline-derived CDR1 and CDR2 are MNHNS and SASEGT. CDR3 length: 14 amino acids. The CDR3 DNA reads TGTGCCAGCAGAGCCTACAGGAGCTCCTACGAGCAGTACTTC. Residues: CASRAYRSSYEQYF.

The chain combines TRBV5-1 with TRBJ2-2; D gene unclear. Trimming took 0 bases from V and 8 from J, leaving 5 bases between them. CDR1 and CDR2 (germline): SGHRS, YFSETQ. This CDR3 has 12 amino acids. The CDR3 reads CASSLEWGELFF. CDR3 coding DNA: TGCGCCAGCAGCTTGGAATGGGGGGAGCTGTTTTTT.

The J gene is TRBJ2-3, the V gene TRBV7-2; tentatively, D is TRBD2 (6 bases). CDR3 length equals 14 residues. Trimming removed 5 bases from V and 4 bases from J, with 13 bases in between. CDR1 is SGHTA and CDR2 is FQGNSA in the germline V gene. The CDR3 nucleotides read TGTGCCAGCAGCCCGGGACTCGATCCAGATACGCAGTATTTT. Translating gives CASSPGLDPDTQYF.

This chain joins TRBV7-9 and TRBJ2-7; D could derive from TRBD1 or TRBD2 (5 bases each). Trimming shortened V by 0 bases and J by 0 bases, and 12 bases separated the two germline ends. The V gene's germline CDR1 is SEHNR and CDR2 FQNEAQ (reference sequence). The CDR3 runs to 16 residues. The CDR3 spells CASSLALGPPSYEQYF. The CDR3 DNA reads TGTGCCAGCAGCTTAGCGCTGGGACCCCCCTCCTACGAGCAGTACTTC.

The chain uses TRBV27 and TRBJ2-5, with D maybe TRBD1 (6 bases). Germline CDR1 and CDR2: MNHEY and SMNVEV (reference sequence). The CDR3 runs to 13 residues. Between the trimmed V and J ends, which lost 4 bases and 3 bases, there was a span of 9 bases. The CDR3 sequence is CASSYTGKETQYF. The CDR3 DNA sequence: TGTGCCAGCAGTTATACAGGGAAAGAGACCCAGTACTTC.

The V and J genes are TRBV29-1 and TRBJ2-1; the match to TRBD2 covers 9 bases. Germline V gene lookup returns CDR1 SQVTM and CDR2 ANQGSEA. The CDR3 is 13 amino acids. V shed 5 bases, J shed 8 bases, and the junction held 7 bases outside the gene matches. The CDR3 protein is CSVRRGGSDEQFF. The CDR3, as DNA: TGCAGCGTTCGGCGGGGGGGTAGCGATGAGCAGTTCTTC.

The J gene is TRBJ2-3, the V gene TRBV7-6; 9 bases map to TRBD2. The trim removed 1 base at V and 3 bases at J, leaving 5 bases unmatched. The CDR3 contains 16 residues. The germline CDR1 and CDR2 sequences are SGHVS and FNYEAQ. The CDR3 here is CASSLGGLASTDTQYF. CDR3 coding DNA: TGTGCCAGCAGCTTAGGGGGACTAGCCTCTACAGATACGCAGTATTTT.

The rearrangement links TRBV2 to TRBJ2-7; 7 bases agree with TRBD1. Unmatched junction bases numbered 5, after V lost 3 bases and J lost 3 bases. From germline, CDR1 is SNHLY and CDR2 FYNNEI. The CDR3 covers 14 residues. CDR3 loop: CASSDDRADYEQYF. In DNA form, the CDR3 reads TGTGCCAGCAGTGACGACAGGGCGGACTACGAGCAGTACTTC.

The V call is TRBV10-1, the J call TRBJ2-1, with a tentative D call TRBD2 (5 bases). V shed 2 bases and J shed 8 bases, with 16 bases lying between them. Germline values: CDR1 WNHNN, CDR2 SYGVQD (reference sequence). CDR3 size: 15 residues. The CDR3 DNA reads TGCGCCAGCAGTGAGACCTTCGGGGTAACCGATGAGCAGTTCTTC. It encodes CASSETFGVTDEQFF.

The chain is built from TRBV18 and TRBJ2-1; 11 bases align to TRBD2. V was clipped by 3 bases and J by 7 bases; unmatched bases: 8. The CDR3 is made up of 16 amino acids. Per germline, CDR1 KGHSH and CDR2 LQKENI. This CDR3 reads CASSPLGTSGPNEQFF. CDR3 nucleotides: TGTGCCAGCTCACCTTTGGGGACTAGCGGACCTAATGAGCAGTTCTTC.

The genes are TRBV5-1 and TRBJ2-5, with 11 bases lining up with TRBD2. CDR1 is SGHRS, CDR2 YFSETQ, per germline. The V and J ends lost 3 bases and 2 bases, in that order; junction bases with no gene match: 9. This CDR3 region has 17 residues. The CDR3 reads CASSSWVAGGVQETQYF. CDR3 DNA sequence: TGCGCCAGCAGCTCGTGGGTAGCGGGAGGGGTGCAAGAGACCCAGTACTTC.

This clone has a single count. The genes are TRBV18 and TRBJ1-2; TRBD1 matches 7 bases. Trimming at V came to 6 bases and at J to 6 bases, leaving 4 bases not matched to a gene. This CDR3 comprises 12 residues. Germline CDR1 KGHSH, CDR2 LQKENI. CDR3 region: CASSLQGDGYTF. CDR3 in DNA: TGTGCCAGCTCTCTGCAGGGGGATGGCTACACCTTC. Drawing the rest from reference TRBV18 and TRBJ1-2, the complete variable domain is NAGVMQNPRHLVRRRGQEARLRCSPMKGHSHVYWYRQLPEEGLKFMVYLQKENIIDESGMPKERFSAEFPKEGPSILRIQQVVRGDSAAYFCASSLQGDGYTFGSGTRLTVV.

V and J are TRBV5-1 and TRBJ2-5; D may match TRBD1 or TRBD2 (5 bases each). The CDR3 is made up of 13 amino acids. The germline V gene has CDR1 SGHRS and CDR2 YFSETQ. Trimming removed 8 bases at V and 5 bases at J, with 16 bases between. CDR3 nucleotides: TGCGCCAGTGCCCGGGGCCGGAGGGAGACCCAGTACTTC. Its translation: CASARGRRETQYF.

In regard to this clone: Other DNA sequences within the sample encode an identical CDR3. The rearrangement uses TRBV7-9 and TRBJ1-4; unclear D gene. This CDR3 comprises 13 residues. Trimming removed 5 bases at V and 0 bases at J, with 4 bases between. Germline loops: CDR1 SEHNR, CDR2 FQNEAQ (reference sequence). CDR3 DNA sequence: TGTGCCAGCAGCCGCTCAACTAATGAAAAACTGTTTTTT. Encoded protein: CASSRSTNEKLFF.

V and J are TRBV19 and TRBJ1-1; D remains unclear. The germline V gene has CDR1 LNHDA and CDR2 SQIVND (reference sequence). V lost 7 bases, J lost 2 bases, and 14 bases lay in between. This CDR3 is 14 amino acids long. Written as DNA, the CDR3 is TGTGCCAGTATAGGGAGACAAACAAACACTGAAGCTTTCTTT. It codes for CASIGRQTNTEAFF. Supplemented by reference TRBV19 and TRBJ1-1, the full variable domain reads DGGITQSPKYLFRKEGQNVTLSCEQNLNHDAMYWYRQDPGQGLRLIYYSQIVNDFQKGDIAEGYSVSREKKESFPLTVTSAQKNPTAFYLCASIGRQTNTEAFFGQGTRLTVV.

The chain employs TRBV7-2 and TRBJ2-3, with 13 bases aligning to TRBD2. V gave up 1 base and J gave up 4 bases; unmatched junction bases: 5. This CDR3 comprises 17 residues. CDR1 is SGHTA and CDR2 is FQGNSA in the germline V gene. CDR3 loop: CASSLVGTSGNADTQYF. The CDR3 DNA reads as TGTGCCAGCAGCTTAGTAGGGACTAGCGGGAATGCAGATACGCAGTATTTT.

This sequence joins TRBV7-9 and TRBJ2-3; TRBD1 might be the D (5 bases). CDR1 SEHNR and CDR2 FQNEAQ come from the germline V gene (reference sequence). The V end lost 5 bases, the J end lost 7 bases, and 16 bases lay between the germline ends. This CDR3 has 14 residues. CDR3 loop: CASSEEIPGNTQYF. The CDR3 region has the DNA TGTGCCAGCAGCGAGGAGATCCCAGGGAATACGCAGTATTTT.